These 6 T cell receptor beta chains were sequenced from one sample in a study of T-cell reconstitution after alpha-beta-depleted transplantation in children. Construction of the TCRbeta library involved unique molecular identifiers. TCRdb re-derived calls from the PCR reads in MiXCR, one entry per CDR3 protein. This sample yields some 550,000 distinct CDR3 sequences, of which under 25% are seen a single time; roughly 15% belongs to the top ten. Sequenced here: PBMCs, mostly from graft donor cells, sampled 360 days after TCRalphabeta/CD19-depleted stem cell transplant. The receptors here all came from a boy in the first two years of life who had a stem cell transplant for acute myeloid leukemia, so the T cells may come from the graft donor.

V usage is TRBV5-6 and J usage is TRBJ2-1; no clear D. Germline V lookup: CDR1 SGHDT, CDR2 YYEEEE. The ends were cut back, 4 bases at V and 5 bases at J, with 13 bases in the middle. The CDR3 covers 14 residues. In DNA, the CDR3 is TGTGCCAGCAGCCAGATGATCGGCAACAATGAGCAGTTCTTC. It translates to CASSQMIGNNEQFF.

Ten or more counts support this clonotype. The chain links TRBV20-1 to TRBJ2-7; 8 bases line up with TRBD1. Unmatched junction bases numbered 11, after V lost 7 bases and J lost 3 bases. The V gene's germline CDR1 is DFQATT and CDR2 SNEGSKA (reference sequence). This CDR3 has 14 residues. The CDR3 sequence: CSVIPRGLGYEQYV. The CDR3 region has the DNA TGCAGTGTCATCCCCAGGGGGCTAGGCTACGAGCAGTACGTC.

This clonotype was seen a few times. The chain joins TRBV25-1 to TRBJ2-1; no definite D call. V gave up 4 bases and J gave up 6 bases, with 4 bases separating them. This CDR3 is built from 11 residues. CDR1 and CDR2 (germline): MGHDK, SYGVNS. Here the CDR3 reads CASSGLNEQFF. The CDR3 DNA reads TGTGCCAGCAGTGGCCTCAATGAGCAGTTCTTC.

This clonotype was observed many times. The chain couples TRBV20-1 to TRBJ2-5; D may be TRBD2 (6 bases). The CDR3 has 14 residues. Germline V gene data show CDR1 as DFQATT and CDR2 as SNEGSKA (reference sequence). Deletions cut 6 bases from V and 5 bases from J, with 19 bases between. CDR3 in DNA: TGCAGTGCGAAACCAAGACTAGATGGGGAGACCCAGTACTTC. The encoded protein is CSAKPRLDGETQYF.

This clonotype was seen many times. In nucleotides, the CDR3 is TGTGCCAGCAGTGAAAGGGGGGGGACTGAAGCTTTCTTT. Protein: CASSERGGTEAFF. This chain links TRBV6-1 with TRBJ1-1, with D maybe TRBD1 (6 bases). Per the germline V gene, CDR1 is MNHNS and CDR2 is SASEGT. Trimming took off 2 bases at V and 5 bases at J, with 9 bases between the two ends. This CDR3 is 13 amino acids long.

This clonotype occurred a few times. This chain uses TRBV15 with TRBJ2-7, with D possibly being TRBD1 (5 bases). Germline V gives CDR1 LNHNV, CDR2 YYDKDF (reference sequence). Trimming took 1 base from V and 7 from J, leaving 20 bases between them. This CDR3 comprises 16 residues. The CDR3 nucleotides are TGTGCCACCAGCAGAGTGGACGCTGGCAGGGTGGATGAGCAGTACGTC. Its protein is CATSRVDAGRVDEQYV.